Following are 8 T cell receptor beta chains from one sample sequenced in a study of blood T cell repertoires in COVID-19 (dated by TCRdb to the early 2020s). The library came from the immunoSEQ multiplex PCR assay. Entries here come from immuneACCESS through TCRdb and include only in-frame sequences with V and J called. Some clones fail to appear in such tables; in the studies checked, an unresolved V gene covers under half of the shortfall, and the cause of the remainder is unknown. This sample lists some 300,000 clones; about nine tenths were detected once. The ten largest clones add up to roughly 2.9% of the sample. Sequenced: PBMCs or T cells enriched from blood (not recorded which). The source of these receptors is a woman aged 45-59 years who had been exposed to COVID-19.

The chain uses TRBV3-1 (or the pseudogene TRBV3-2) and TRBJ2-5, with 12 bases lining up with TRBD1. With 2 bases clipped from V and 3 bases from J, the junction kept 4 bases outside the gene matches. The CDR3 loop spans 16 amino acids. Looked up from germline, CDR1 is LGHDT and CDR2 is YNNKEL (reference sequence). This CDR3 is CASSQSGTGGEETQYF. Written as DNA, the CDR3 is TGTGCCAGCAGCCAATCCGGGACAGGGGGCGAAGAGACCCAGTACTTC.

This clone has more than one count but fewer than ten. The CDR3 bases are TGTGCCAGCAGCTTACGGGGACAGGGAAGCACTGAAGCTTTCTTT. Its protein is CASSLRGQGSTEAFF. The rearrangement joins TRBV7-6 to TRBJ1-1; TRBD1 matches at 9 bases. The CDR3 is 15 residues long. Trimming cost V 2 bases and J 4 bases; bases outside gene matches: 5. Germline V lookup: CDR1 SGHVS, CDR2 FNYEAQ.

This rearrangement joins TRBV19 to TRBJ1-2; 7 bases are shared with TRBD1. CDR3 length: 14 residues. The V and J ends lost 9 bases and 4 bases, in that order; junction bases with no gene match: 11. CDR1 and CDR2 (germline): LNHDA, SQIVND (reference sequence). In DNA, the CDR3 is TGTGCCAGCCAAACCACAGGGGTTACCTATGGCTACACCTTC. This gives the protein CASQTTGVTYGYTF.

The chain combines TRBV2 with TRBJ1-2, with unresolved D. The CDR3 is 11 residues long. Germline CDR1 is SNHLY and CDR2 is FYNNEI. With 6 bases removed from V and 4 bases from J, the gap between germline ends came to 6 bases. The CDR3 reads CASRAVYGYTF. The CDR3 region has the DNA TGTGCCAGCAGGGCGGTCTATGGCTACACCTTC.

This clone was counted only a few times. The chain links TRBV7-6 to TRBJ2-1, with 10 bases identical to TRBD2. There are 15 residues in the CDR3. Germline CDR1 reads SGHVS; CDR2 reads FNYEAQ. V dropped 2 bases and J dropped 3; count of bases not matched to a gene: 1. CDR3 DNA: TGTGCCAGCAGCTTAAGCGGGGGGGGCTACAATGAGCAGTTCTTC. It codes for CASSLSGGGYNEQFF. The full variable domain, its missing parts supplied by reference TRBV7-6 and TRBJ2-1, is GAGVSQSPRYKVTKRGQDVALRCDPISGHVSLYWYRQALGQGPEFLTYFNYEAQQDKSGLPNDRFSAERPEGSISTLTIQRTEQRDSAMYRCASSLSGGGYNEQFFGPGTRLTVL.

This clone has just one count. The chain carries TRBV7-2 and TRBJ1-5; 8 nucleotides match TRBD1. Germline V lookup: CDR1 SGHTA, CDR2 FQGNSA. The CDR3 consists of 18 residues. V trimming: 0 bases; J trimming: 0 bases; junction bases outside the gene matches: 7. CDR3: CASSLAGTGSYSNQPQHF. In DNA form, the CDR3 reads TGTGCCAGCAGCTTAGCCGGGACAGGCTCGTATAGCAATCAGCCCCAGCATTTT.

This clone appeared once. The gene calls are TRBV5-1 and TRBJ2-2; 10 nucleotides align to TRBD1. After removal of 4 bases from V and 5 bases from J, the junction contained 17 bases not matched to a gene. CDR3 length: 19 amino acids. Germline V lookup: CDR1 SGHRS, CDR2 YFSETQ. The CDR3 loop is CASSPGGGTGELRTGELFF. The DNA for the CDR3 is TGCGCCAGCAGCCCGGGCGGAGGGACAGGGGAGTTGAGGACCGGGGAGCTGTTTTTT.

This clone was found once. The genes are TRBV6-1 and TRBJ1-5; weak D call: TRBD1 (6 bases). Germline V gene sequence: CDR1 MNHNS, CDR2 SASEGT. V dropped 2 bases and J dropped 5 bases, with 13 bases sitting between them. The CDR3 totals 15 residues. The CDR3 is CASSESTDSYQPQHF. CDR3 DNA: TGTGCCAGCAGTGAAAGCACGGACAGTTATCAGCCCCAGCATTTT.